The sequence of this T cell receptor (beta chain) was determined in a study of cytomegalovirus exposure and HLA in healthy donors. Findings and limits, study-wide: What a later analysis showed was that several of the most significant clusters appeared linked to common viral pathogens. A prior analysis recorded that most TCR beta V segments were productive about 90% or about 30% of the time.

On this clone itself: Antigen unknown.

The germline V gene encodes CDR1 SGHAT and CDR2 FQNNGV. The CDR3 is 17 residues long. V trimming: 1 base; J trimming: 4 bases; junction bases outside the gene matches: 12. Samples came from healthy bone marrow donors. The PCR employed 60 Vbeta primers together with 13 Jbeta primers. Using immunoSEQ multiplex PCR, the repertoire was profiled, and TCRdb retains in-frame clones only, with some absent. The sample gives about 130,000 clones, roughly 79% of which show up once; about 0.74% is in the top ten. The receptor's source is a man younger than 35 in good health and CMV-seronegative. Sequencing input: PBMCs. V gene TRBV11-2 combines with J gene TRBJ1-2; the match to TRBD1 covers 7 bases. The CDR3 is CASSLVRGADYSYGYTF. The CDR3 DNA follows: TGTGCCAGCAGCTTAGTCAGGGGGGCAGACTATAGCTATGGCTACACCTTC.